These 28 T cell receptor beta chains originate from one sample sequenced in a study of CD8+ T cells in alopecia areata. RNA extraction and reverse transcription yielded cDNA as sequencing template. The method was immunoSEQ multiplex PCR; TCRdb's version includes in-frame clones alone and lacks a portion of them. The repertoire shows around 300,000 clones, none seen only once; the top ten take around 1.2%. Markers used for sorting pooled cutaneous lymph node cells were CD4, CD8alpha, NKG2D, NKG2ACE and others. The sample taken for sequencing was CD4+ T cells sorted from a lymph node. These receptors were obtained from a C3H/HeJ mouse with alopecia areata. Mouse strain MHC haplotype: H2-k.

In regard to this clone: Mouse gene names apply. The CDR3 goes on 4 residues after the read ends, and that part is filled in from the germline J gene. This same CDR3 is encoded by further DNA sequences in the sample. V usage is TRBV1 and J usage is TRBJ2-4, with a possible D match to TRBD1 (6 bases). Germline CDR1 reads NSQYPW; CDR2 reads LRSPGD (reference sequence). This CDR3 has 14 amino acids. Trimming took 3 bases from V and 0 from J, leaving 7 bases between them. The CDR3 DNA, read in part, is TGCACCTGCAGTGCGCAGGGGAGTCAAAAC. Residues: CTCSAQGSQN. The full CDR3 sequence reads CTCSAQGSQNTLYF.

A note on this clone: The gene names given are mouse names. The read finishes 4 residues shy of the CDR3 end, and the germline J gene is used to complete it. The V call is TRBV17, the J call TRBJ2-1; 7 bases map to TRBD1. Germline assignment: CDR1 MNHDT and CDR2 YYDKIL. The CDR3 covers 17 residues. J lost 0 bases, V lost 0 bases, and 5 bases had no gene match. The CDR3 bases that were read are TGTGCTAGCAGTAGAGAGAACAGGGGATATAACTATGCT. Amino acid sequence: CASSRENRGYNYA. The whole CDR3 protein is CASSRENRGYNYAEQFF.

In the case of this clone: Gene names are mouse gene names. The CDR3 bases that were read are TGTGCCAGCAGTGAAGGTGGGGAGGGCCAAGAC. It translates to CASSEGGEGQD. The complete CDR3 protein is CASSEGGEGQDTQYF. The V gene is TRBV13-1, the J gene TRBJ2-5; possibly TRBD2 for D (5 bases). From the germline J gene comes the end of the CDR3, since the read stops 4 residues before it. The CDR3 is 15 amino acids. V lost 2 bases and J 2 bases, leaving 12 bases between the germline ends. Germline CDR1 NSHNY, CDR2 SYGAGN.

Worth noting for this clone: Gene names refer to mouse genes. The CDR3 goes on 4 residues after the read ends, and that part is filled in from the germline J gene. This chain links TRBV1 with TRBJ2-7; 7 bases agree with TRBD2. This CDR3 comprises 13 residues. Germline V gene data show CDR1 as NSQYPW and CDR2 as LRSPGD (reference sequence). The sequenced CDR3 bases are TGCACCTGCAGTGCAGCCTGGGGGTAT. It translates to CTCSAAWGY. The full CDR3 is CTCSAAWGYEQYF.

This clone was observed many times. The gene names here belong to mouse. The read comes to an end 4 residues before the CDR3 does, leaving the germline J gene to fill in the end. The rearrangement uses TRBV17 and TRBJ2-3, with TRBD2 matching 10 bases. The V gene's germline CDR1 is MNHDT and CDR2 YYDKIL. V shed 1 base, J shed 0 bases, and the junction held 4 bases outside the gene matches. This CDR3 has 17 residues. CDR3 region: CASSRGLGGTSAETLYF. The CDR3 bases that were read are TGTGCTAGCAGTAGAGGACTGGGGGGCACTAGTGCAGAA.

Only a few counts were recorded for this clone. Germline and genes here are mouse. Coverage ceases 4 residues before the CDR3 finishes, and the germline J gene fills in the end. The chain couples TRBV19 to TRBJ2-7; no clear D. Trimming took 3 bases from V and 0 from J, leaving 7 bases between them. The CDR3 spans 13 residues. CDR1 and CDR2 from the germline V gene are FNHDT and SITEND (reference sequence). The sequenced part of the CDR3 DNA is TGTGCCAGCAGTACGACTTACTCCTAT. It specifies CASSTTYSY. The CDR3 as a whole reads CASSTTYSYEQYF.

In the case of this clone: Gene names and germline match the mouse. With the read ending 4 residues before the CDR3 end, the germline J gene is used to fill in that end. The same CDR3 arises from other DNA sequences in this sample as well. The J gene is TRBJ2-3, the V gene TRBV13-1; 11 nucleotides match TRBD2. V shed 3 bases and J 0 bases; nucleotides not matched to a gene: 3. The CDR3 runs 16 residues. Germline V gives CDR1 NSHNY, CDR2 SYGAGN. CDR3 DNA (partial): TGTGCCAGCAGTGCGACTGGGGGGGGGAGTGCAGAA. Its translation is CASSATGGGSAE. The CDR3 in its entirety is CASSATGGGSAETLYF.

With regard to this clone: Gene and germline names: mouse. The CDR3 end lies 4 residues beyond the end of the read and is filled in from the germline J gene. The chain uses TRBV1 and TRBJ2-5; TRBD2 matches at 12 bases. The V gene end was trimmed by 0 bases and the J gene end by 3 bases; junction bases not matched to a gene: 4. The CDR3 runs to 17 residues. Germline values: CDR1 NSQYPW, CDR2 LRSPGD (reference sequence). The CDR3 sequence: CTCSAEPGLGGQDTQYF. Incomplete CDR3 DNA: TGCACCTGCAGTGCAGAACCGGGACTGGGGGGTCAAGAC.

This clone was counted a few times. Mouse names are used for the genes. The missing CDR3 end, 4 residues past where the read stops, is filled in from the germline J gene. This rearrangement joins TRBV13-1 to TRBJ1-1; tentatively, D is TRBD1 (5 bases). CDR1 and CDR2 from the germline V gene are NSHNY and SYGAGN. The length of the CDR3 is 14 residues. The CDR3 sequence: CASSDVQGWTEVFF. CDR3 DNA (partial): TGTGCCAGCAGTGATGTCCAGGGATGGACA.

Details on this clone: Mouse names are used for the genes. The read terminates 4 residues ahead of where the CDR3 ends, so the germline J gene completes it. The chain recombines TRBV31 with TRBJ2-1, with D perhaps matching TRBD1 (7 bases). The CDR3 length is 15 residues. Looked up from germline, CDR1 is GKSSPN and CDR2 is SITVG. V lost 0 bases and J 3 bases, leaving 12 bases between the germline ends. The CDR3 DNA, read in part, is TGTGCCTGGAGTCTCCAGGGGGGAACCTATGCT. It translates to CAWSLQGGTYA. The entire CDR3 is CAWSLQGGTYAEQFF. Using reference TRBV31 and TRBJ2-1 for the parts outside the CDR3, the full variable domain is AQTIHQWPVAEIKAVGSPLSLGCTIKGKSSPNLYWYWQATGGTLQQLFYSITVGQVESVVQLNLSASRPKDDQFILSTEKLLLSHSGFYLCAWSLQGGTYAEQFFGPGTRLTVL.

Points on this clone: Mouse gene names apply. From the germline J gene comes the end of the CDR3, since the read stops 4 residues before it. The rearrangement links TRBV13-2 to TRBJ2-7; 8 bases align to TRBD2. Trimming at V came to 1 base and at J to 0 bases, leaving 6 bases not matched to a gene. The germline V gene has CDR1 NNHNN and CDR2 SYGAGS (reference sequence). There are 16 residues in the CDR3. CDR3 bases read: TGTGCCAGCGGTGATCTCGGACTGGGAAGCTCCTAT. Protein: CASGDLGLGSSY. The entire CDR3 is CASGDLGLGSSYEQYF.

This clone has just a few counts. Genes and germline are mouse. With the read ending 4 residues before the CDR3 end, the germline J gene is used to fill in that end. This chain joins TRBV1 and TRBJ1-2; TRBD1 matches at 8 bases. The length of the CDR3 is 15 residues. The ends lost 2 bases at V and 0 bases at J; junction bases unmatched: 2. Germline V gene lookup returns CDR1 NSQYPW and CDR2 LRSPGD (reference sequence). CDR3 in amino acids: CTCSALQGANSDYTF. The sequenced part of the CDR3 DNA is TGCACCTGCAGTGCACTACAGGGGGCAAACTCC.

As concerns this clone: Gene names and germline match the mouse. The sequenced fragment ends 4 residues before the CDR3 boundary, so the rest is inferred from the germline J gene. Other DNA sequences in this sample translate to the same CDR3. The chain couples TRBV13-1 to TRBJ2-1; D might be TRBD1 (7 bases). CDR3 length equals 15 residues. Germline V lookup: CDR1 NSHNY, CDR2 SYGAGN. Trimming took off 0 bases at V and 4 bases at J, with 11 bases between the two ends. The part of the CDR3 DNA that was read is TGTGCCAGCAGTGATGAGGGGGCGCGGTATGCT. Protein: CASSDEGARYA. The CDR3, in full, reads CASSDEGARYAEQFF.

Notes on this clone: The genes are named according to mouse. Read coverage stops 4 residues before the CDR3 terminus; the germline J gene supplies the remainder. The same CDR3 also results from other DNA sequences found in this sample. The chain has TRBV13-1 and TRBJ2-7; 10 bases fit TRBD1. The germline gives CDR1 NSHNY, CDR2 SYGAGN. J gave up 3 bases and V 2 bases, and 2 bases lay outside the gene matches. CDR3 length: 14 residues. The CDR3 reads CASSETGGLYEQYF. The covered CDR3 bases are TGTGCCAGCAGTGAGACAGGGGGCCTCTAT.

This clone has only a few counts. Gene names and germline refer to mouse. The read stops 4 residues short of the end of the CDR3; the missing end is completed from the germline J gene. The chain recombines TRBV13-1 with TRBJ1-1; 7 bases align to TRBD1. The germline gives CDR1 NSHNY, CDR2 SYGAGN. The CDR3 has 15 residues. After removal of 3 bases from V and 1 base from J, the junction contained 6 bases not matched to a gene. CDR3 residues: CASSGGRGRNTEVFF. The sequenced part of the CDR3 DNA is TGTGCCAGCAGTGGGGGTAGGGGGCGAAACACA.

This clone was seen a handful of times. Gene names follow the mouse nomenclature. The CDR3 extends 4 residues past the end of the read, so its final part is completed from the germline J gene. The rearrangement joins TRBV13-2 to TRBJ1-2; D may be TRBD1 (5 bases). V was cut by 0 bases and J by 4 bases, with 13 bases left in between. There are 15 residues in the CDR3. Germline CDR1 and CDR2: NNHNN and SYGAGS (reference sequence). This chain's CDR3 is CASGDVAGKGSDYTF. CDR3 bases read: TGTGCCAGCGGTGATGTGGCAGGGAAGGGCTCC.

This clone turned up a few times. These gene names are mouse names. The read ends 4 residues shy of where the CDR3 ends; the end is completed using the germline J gene. In the same sample, other DNA sequences code for this CDR3. The chain links TRBV1 to TRBJ2-1; a weak D match, TRBD1 (5 bases). The V end lost 1 base, the J end lost 3 bases, and 7 bases lay between the germline ends. The CDR3 loop spans 14 amino acids. Germline loops: CDR1 NSQYPW, CDR2 LRSPGD (reference sequence). The CDR3 DNA, read in part, is TGCACCTGCAGTGCAGCAGGGAGCTATGCT. Encoded protein: CTCSAAGSYA. The whole CDR3 reads CTCSAAGSYAEQFF. The complete variable domain, with remaining parts taken from reference TRBV1 and TRBJ2-1, reads VTLLEQNPRWRLVPRGQAVNLRCILKNSQYPWMSWYQQDLQKQLQWLFTLRSPGDKEVKSLPGADYLATRVTDTELRLQVANMSQGRTLYCTCSAAGSYAEQFFGPGTRLTVL.

This clone occurred many times. Gene names refer to mouse genes. The observed sequence ends 4 residues before the CDR3 terminus, with the missing tail filled in from the germline J gene. The sample contains more than one DNA sequence encoding this CDR3. V and J are TRBV31 and TRBJ2-3, with TRBD2 identical over 8 bases. The CDR3 is made up of 15 amino acids. After removal of 0 bases from V and 0 bases from J, the junction contained 2 bases not matched to a gene. Germline V gene lookup returns CDR1 GKSSPN and CDR2 SITVG. The CDR3 sequence: CAWSLGGASAETLYF. CDR3 bases read: TGTGCCTGGAGTCTGGGGGGGGCTAGTGCAGAA.

This clone showed up just a few times. A much larger clone lies a single base off, so this may be a read error. The gene names here belong to mouse. The read gets to within 4 residues of the CDR3 end, and the germline J gene fills in the rest. The chain combines TRBV5 with TRBJ2-2; 7 bases fit TRBD1. This CDR3 contains 15 residues. Germline V CDR1 and CDR2: LGHNA, YNLKQL (reference sequence). J was trimmed by 0 bases and V by 4 bases; bases with no gene match: 2. The CDR3 bases that were read are TGTGCCAGCAGCCGCGGGACAGCAAACACCGGG. Amino acids: CASSRGTANTG. The full-length CDR3 reads as CASSRGTANTGQLYF.

This clone was observed a few times. Mouse germline and gene names are used. From the germline J gene comes the end of the CDR3, since the read stops 4 residues before it. The chain has TRBV19 and TRBJ2-5, with 12 bases fitting TRBD1. The CDR3 runs to 13 residues. Germline V gives CDR1 FNHDT, CDR2 SITEND (reference sequence). CDR3 bases read: TGTGCCAGCACCGGGACAGGGGGCGAC. This translates into CASTGTGGD. The whole CDR3 protein is CASTGTGGDTQYF.

A remark on this clone: Gene names and germline match the mouse. The missing CDR3 end, 4 residues past where the read stops, is filled in from the germline J gene. V usage is TRBV14 and J usage is TRBJ1-2, with 9 positions matching TRBD1. This CDR3 spans 15 amino acids. J gave up 3 bases and V 5 bases, and 8 bases lay outside the gene matches. From germline, CDR1 is SGHDT and CDR2 FRDEAV. CDR3: CASSRRDRADSDYTF. The covered CDR3 bases are TGTGCCAGCAGCCGCCGGGACAGGGCGGACTCC.

This clone has just a few counts. Gene names refer to mouse genes. Coverage ceases 4 residues before the CDR3 finishes, and the germline J gene fills in the end. The same CDR3 is also encoded by other DNA sequences in this sample. This chain uses TRBV31 with TRBJ2-3, with 8 bases identical to TRBD2. The ends lost 0 bases at V and 3 bases at J; junction bases unmatched: 5. Per the germline V gene, CDR1 is GKSSPN and CDR2 is SITVG. The length of the CDR3 is 15 residues. CDR3 bases read: TGTGCCTGGAGTCTCGGCTGGGGGGACGCAGAA. Protein sequence: CAWSLGWGDAE. The CDR3 reads in full as CAWSLGWGDAETLYF. The whole variable domain, remainder taken from reference TRBV31 and TRBJ2-3, is AQTIHQWPVAEIKAVGSPLSLGCTIKGKSSPNLYWYWQATGGTLQQLFYSITVGQVESVVQLNLSASRPKDDQFILSTEKLLLSHSGFYLCAWSLGWGDAETLYFGSGTRLTVL.

As regards this clone: Mouse gene names and germline throughout. The sequence runs out 4 residues before the end of the CDR3; the remainder is reconstructed from the germline J gene. The sample contains more than one DNA sequence encoding this CDR3. The chain couples TRBV13-1 to TRBJ2-2; a weak D match, TRBD2 (5 bases). CDR3 length: 16 residues. CDR1 is NSHNY and CDR2 is SYGAGN in the germline V gene. Between the trimmed V and J ends, which lost 0 bases and 0 bases, there was a span of 9 bases. CDR3 region: CASSDVPGTNTGQLYF. CDR3 DNA, as far as it was read: TGTGCCAGCAGTGATGTGCCTGGGACAAACACCGGG.

Notes on this clone: Germline and genes here are mouse. The observed sequence ends 4 residues before the CDR3 terminus, with the missing tail filled in from the germline J gene. The rearrangement joins TRBV19 to TRBJ2-4, with a tentative D call TRBD1 (5 bases). Germline CDR1 reads FNHDT; CDR2 reads SITEND (reference sequence). V lost 6 bases, J lost 0 bases, and 5 bases lay in between. The CDR3 consists of 12 residues. The sequenced CDR3 bases are TGTGCCAGCACAGGGAGTCAAAAC. This gives the protein CASTGSQN. The complete CDR3 protein is CASTGSQNTLYF.

A note on this clone: The gene symbols are mouse symbols. The sequence runs out 3 residues before the end of the CDR3; the remainder is reconstructed from the germline J gene. V usage is TRBV3 and J usage is TRBJ1-6, with 12 nucleotides matching TRBD1. TRBJ1-6 qualifies as an ORF whose function is uncertain. The CDR3 is 15 residues long. Germline CDR1 is SNHLY and CDR2 is FYNGKV (reference sequence). J was trimmed by 9 bases and V by 5 bases; bases with no gene match: 5. The CDR3 reads CASSPPGQGASPLYF. CDR3 bases read: TGTGCCAGCAGCCCTCCGGGACAGGGGGCTTCGCCC.

On this clone: The gene names given are mouse names. The read halts 4 residues ahead of the CDR3 end, with the missing end drawn from the germline J gene. The V call is TRBV3, the J call TRBJ2-5, with a weak D call TRBD1 (6 bases). The CDR3 spans 14 residues. CDR1 SNHLY and CDR2 FYNGKV come from the germline V gene (reference sequence). The CDR3 spells CASSIDGTKDTQYF. CDR3 bases read: TGTGCCAGCAGCATAGACGGGACAAAAGAC.

About this clone: Genes and germline are mouse. The read gets to within 4 residues of the CDR3 end, and the germline J gene fills in the rest. The identical CDR3 is also encoded by other nucleotide sequences in the sample. The gene calls are TRBV13-1 and TRBJ2-7; TRBD1 agrees at 7 bases. CDR1 and CDR2 (germline): NSHNY, SYGAGN. The CDR3 length is 14 residues. Trimming took 0 bases from V and 3 from J; bases not matched to a gene: 3. CDR3 DNA, as far as it was read: TGTGCCAGCAGTGATGCAGCAGGGGGCTAT. The encoded protein is CASSDAAGGY. The full CDR3 protein is CASSDAAGGYEQYF.

This clone was counted only a few times. Germline and genes here are mouse. The chain's CDR3 is CASTDWGKDTQYF. The CDR3 DNA, read in part, is TGTGCCAGCACCGACTGGGGGAAAGAC. The chain couples TRBV14 to TRBJ2-5; 9 positions match TRBD2. The CDR3 end lies 4 residues beyond the end of the read and is filled in from the germline J gene. Germline V CDR1 and CDR2: SGHDT, FRDEAV. The CDR3 sequence is 13 residues long.